The T cell receptor beta chain described here comes from a study of T-cell memory formation after mild COVID-19 listed by TCRdb under 2021. Background for the entire study: TCR sequence clusters from the two donors were largely donor specific. In a couple of donors, T-cell clones that expanded and contracted after mild COVID-19 were followed by sequencing TCRalpha and TCRbeta repertoires longitudinally. The cohort was made up of two young adult volunteers, one female and one male, who were previously healthy. On the study overall, not on this receptor specifically: Only a couple of mild cases were covered by the study, and larger cohorts that include severe cases with pre-infection samples were considered necessary. Clones contracting from day 15 to 85 had balanced CD4/CD8 phenotypes, while a second wave expanding from day 15 to 37 was biased towards CD4+. Contracting CD4+ clones were located mainly in the CM and EM memory subsets, whereas CD8+ clones were found to be enriched in EMRA. Some responding clones were detected in pre-infection memory, which suggested that pre-existing cross-reactive memory T cells had joined the SARS-CoV-2 response. Whether the second-wave clones peaking on day 37 were SARS-CoV-2 specific was not confirmed.

Ficoll-Paque density gradient centrifugation was used to isolate PBMCs. Sequencing was performed on an Illumina NovaSeq 6000. cDNA libraries for TCRalpha and TCRbeta were prepared by 5'RACE using constant-segment primers, with sample barcodes and unique molecular identifiers added. RNA was extracted from every sample with Trizol reagent. Amplification of the libraries took two PCR steps, and the second step added a second sample barcode plus Illumina TruSeq adapters. Libraries were sequenced on an Illumina NovaSeq with 2 x 150 bp paired-end reads. The study's processing was this. With migec v1.2.7, reads were demultiplexed and then collapsed into UMI-guided consensus sequences. Using mixcr v2.1.11, the UMI consensuses were aligned to TRA and TRB V and J templates and assembled into clonotypes. Expanded or contracted clonotypes were those called significant by both edgeR and NoisET, with noise models trained on biological replicates. For edgeR calls, the cutoffs were a false discovery rate-adjusted p below 0.01 and a log2 fold-change threshold of 1. As an exploratory analysis of dynamics, max-normalized trajectories of the 1000 most abundant clonotypes were examined by PCA with hierarchical clustering. Separately sequenced CD4+ and CD8+ repertoires were used to assign the CD4 or CD8 phenotype of responding clones. TCRdb's own reprocessing of the public reads used fastp at Q25 and MiXCR and kept productive beta chains. Every CDR3 protein is listed once, alongside the most common genes and DNA of its rows. Here the V and J calls rest on TCRdb's processing, not on the authors' analysis. The sample yields approximately 580,000 distinct CDR3 sequences; 20% were counted once. Under 15% of the sample is in the top ten clones.

The junction carries 9 bases between V and J, which are trimmed by 3 bases and 6 bases respectively. The CDR3 runs 12 residues from the cysteine to the phenylalanine. Left in the record is the CDR3 DNA by itself, 36 bases read in frame from the first base. This clonotype was seen only a few times. It lacks a known antigen. No much larger clonotype is one base removed from it; base qualities were not supplied. This receptor chain uses TRBV12-3 or TRBV12-4 and TRBJ2-7, with the D gene not confidently named. This TCR was sampled from an adult woman who had mild COVID-19 (a few samples of this study predate the infection). The sample titles of this study are shuffled in the database, so cell type and time point are left out; the donor was told from shared clones. Sequencing input: PBMCs or a T cell subset sorted from them (not recorded which). The CDR3 region reads CASSFSRLEQYF. The nucleotides read TGTGCCAGCAGTTTCTCCAGGCTCGAGCAGTACTTC.